This T cell receptor beta chain was captured by sequencing in a study of T cell changes during pregnancy in multiple sclerosis. The protocol was immunoSEQ multiplex PCR, while the TCRdb copy is restricted to in-frame clones and leaves out a portion. The sample consists of approximately 80,000 clones, approximately 91% of them appearing once. The source was PBMCs, collected in the first trimester of pregnancy. This clonotype was sampled from a female donor in good health, serving as a control in a pregnancy study. Some clones in this sample may be carry-over from other donors' samples.

CDR3 bases: TGTGCCAGCAGCACCAAGCGGACTAGCGGACGGACCTACAATGAGCAGTTCTTC. Protein: CASSTKRTSGRTYNEQFF. The chain is built from TRBV11-2 and TRBJ2-1, with 10 bases lining up with TRBD2. Germline assignment: CDR1 SGHAT and CDR2 FQNNGV. CDR3 length: 18 residues. V was clipped by 5 bases and J by 2 bases; unmatched bases: 12. The whole variable domain, remainder taken from reference TRBV11-2 and TRBJ2-1, is EAGVAQSPRYKIIEKRQSVAFWCNPISGHATLYWYQQILGQGPKLLIQFQNNGVVDDSQLPKDRFSAERLKGVDSTLKIQPAKLEDSAVYLCASSTKRTSGRTYNEQFFGPGTRLTVL.